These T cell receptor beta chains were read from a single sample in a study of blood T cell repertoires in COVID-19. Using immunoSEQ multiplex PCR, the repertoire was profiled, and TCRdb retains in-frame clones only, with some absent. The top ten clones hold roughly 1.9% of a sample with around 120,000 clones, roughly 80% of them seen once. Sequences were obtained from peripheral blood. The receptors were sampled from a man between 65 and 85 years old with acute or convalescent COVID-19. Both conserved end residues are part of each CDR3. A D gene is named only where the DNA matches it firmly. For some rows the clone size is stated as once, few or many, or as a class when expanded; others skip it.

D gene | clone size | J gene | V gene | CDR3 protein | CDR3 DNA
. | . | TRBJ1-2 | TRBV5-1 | CASSLGHAGDDGYTF | TGCGCCAGCAGCTTGGGCCACGCAGGGGACGATGGCTACACCTTC
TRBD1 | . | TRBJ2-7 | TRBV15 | CATSSSMTGFYEQYF | TGTGCCACCAGCAGTTCCATGACAGGGTTCTACGAGCAGTACTTC
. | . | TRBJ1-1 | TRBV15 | CATSRDPQGVNTEAFF | TGTGCCACCAGCAGAGATCCACAGGGTGTTAACACTGAAGCTTTCTTT
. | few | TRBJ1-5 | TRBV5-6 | CASSLSGISQPQHF | TGTGCCAGCAGCTTGTCAGGGATAAGTCAGCCCCAGCATTTT
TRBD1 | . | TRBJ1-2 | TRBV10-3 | CAISESGPQDRRVYGYTF | TGTGCCATCAGTGAGTCGGGGCCCCAGGACAGGAGGGTCTATGGCTACACCTTC
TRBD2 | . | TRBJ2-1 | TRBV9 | CASSVASGGANEQFF | TGTGCCAGCAGCGTAGCTAGCGGGGGGGCTAATGAGCAGTTCTTC
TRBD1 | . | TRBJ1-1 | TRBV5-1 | CASSTDDRATKKAFF | TGCGCCAGCAGCACAGATGACAGGGCGACAAAGAAAGCTTTCTTT
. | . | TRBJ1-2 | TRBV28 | CASSLGGSLNYGYTF | TGTGCCAGCAGTTTAGGGGGCAGCCTCAACTATGGCTACACCTTC
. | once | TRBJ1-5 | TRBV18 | CASSPVSDQPQHF | TGTGCCAGCTCGCCCGTTTCGGATCAGCCCCAGCATTTT
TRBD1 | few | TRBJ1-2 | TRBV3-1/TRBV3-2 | CASSQVGGQVYGYTF | TGTGCCAGCAGCCAAGTAGGGGGACAGGTCTATGGCTACACCTTC
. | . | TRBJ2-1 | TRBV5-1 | CASSPDREQFF | TGCGCCAGCAGCCCTGACAGGGAGCAGTTCTTC
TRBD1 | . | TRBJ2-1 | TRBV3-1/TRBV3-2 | CASRQGSAYNEQFF | TGTGCCAGCCGACAGGGGAGCGCCTACAATGAGCAGTTCTTC
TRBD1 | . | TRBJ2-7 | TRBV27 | CASSLSIGQGGYEQYF | TGTGCCAGCAGTTTATCGATTGGACAGGGGGGCTACGAGCAGTACTTC
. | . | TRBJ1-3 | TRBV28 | CASMGLGNTIYF | TGTGCCAGCATGGGACTCGGAAACACCATATATTTT
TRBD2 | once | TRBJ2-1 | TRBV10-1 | CASSHPTSGGAGQFF | TGCGCCAGCAGCCACCCGACTAGCGGGGGGGCCGGGCAGTTCTTC
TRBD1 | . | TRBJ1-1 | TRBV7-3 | CASSLQGGGTEAFF | TGTGCCAGCAGCCTACAGGGGGGAGGCACTGAAGCTTTCTTT
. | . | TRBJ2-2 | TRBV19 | CASSIAPQGFTGELFF | TGTGCCAGTAGTATAGCCCCTCAGGGCTTCACCGGGGAGCTGTTTTTT
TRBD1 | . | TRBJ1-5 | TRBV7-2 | CASSLGTGVPQPQHF | TGTGCCAGCAGCTTAGGGACAGGGGTTCCTCAGCCCCAGCATTTT
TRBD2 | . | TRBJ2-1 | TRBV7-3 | CASSLNRRGGLNEQFF | TGTGCCAGCAGCTTAAATAGGCGGGGGGGCCTGAATGAGCAGTTCTTC
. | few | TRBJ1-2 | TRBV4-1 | CASSQVGGGGYGYTF | TGCGCCAGCAGCCAAGTCGGGGGGGGAGGCTATGGCTACACCTTC
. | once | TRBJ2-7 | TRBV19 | CASSYGTSSYEQYF | TGTGCCAGTAGTTACGGGACTTCATCCTACGAGCAGTACTTC
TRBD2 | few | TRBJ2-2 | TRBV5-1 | CASSSQLAGGHTGELFF | TGCGCCAGCAGCTCTCAACTAGCGGGGGGCCACACCGGGGAGCTGTTTTTT
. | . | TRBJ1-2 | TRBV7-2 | CASSLVEGYGYTF | TGTGCCAGCAGCTTAGTGGAGGGCTATGGCTACACCTTC
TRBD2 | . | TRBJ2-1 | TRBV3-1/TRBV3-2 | CASSNTGLVAEQFF | TGTGCCAGCAGTAACACGGGACTAGTCGCTGAGCAGTTCTTC
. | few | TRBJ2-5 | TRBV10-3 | CAISDRQRETQYF | TGTGCCATCAGTGATAGACAGAGGGAGACCCAGTACTTC
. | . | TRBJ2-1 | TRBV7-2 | CASSLDRLSYNEQFF | TGTGCCAGCAGCTTAGACAGGCTCTCCTACAATGAGCAGTTCTTC
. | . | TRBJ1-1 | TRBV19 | CASSMGGQGGLNTEAFF | TGTGCCAGTAGTATGGGGGGGCAGGGCGGCTTGAACACTGAAGCTTTCTTT
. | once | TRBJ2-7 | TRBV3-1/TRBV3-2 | CASSRRLGRGSNEQYF | TGTGCCAGCAGCCGACGGTTGGGCAGGGGATCGAACGAGCAGTACTTC
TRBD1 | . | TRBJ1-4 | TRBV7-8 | CASCGQGAGEKLFF | TGTGCCAGCTGCGGACAGGGGGCCGGAGAAAAACTGTTTTTT
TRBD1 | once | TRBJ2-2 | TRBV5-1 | CASSPSGGRAGELFF | TGCGCCAGCAGCCCCTCAGGGGGCAGAGCCGGGGAGCTGTTTTTT
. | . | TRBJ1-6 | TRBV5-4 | CASSLETGGHSPLHF | TGTGCCAGCAGCTTGGAGACGGGGGGGCATTCACCCCTCCACTTT
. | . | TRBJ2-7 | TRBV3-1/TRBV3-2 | CASSQDRGAGHEQYF | TGTGCCAGCAGCCAAGACCGGGGGGCAGGCCACGAGCAGTACTTC
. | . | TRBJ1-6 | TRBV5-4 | CASSPGRHSSYNSPLHF | TGTGCCAGCAGCCCGGGGAGGCATAGCTCCTATAATTCACCCCTCCACTTT
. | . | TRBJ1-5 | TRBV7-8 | CASTGEPQHF | TGTGCCAGCACCGGAGAGCCCCAGCATTTT
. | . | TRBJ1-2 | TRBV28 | CASSRSGYGYTF | TGTGCCAGCAGTCGGTCGGGCTATGGCTACACCTTC
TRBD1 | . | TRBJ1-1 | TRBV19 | CASSITWSGGGTEAFF | TGTGCCAGTAGTATTACTTGGTCAGGGGGCGGCACTGAAGCTTTCTTT
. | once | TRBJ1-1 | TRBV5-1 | CASSLSEMNTEAFF | TGCGCCAGCAGCTTGAGTGAGATGAACACTGAAGCTTTCTTT
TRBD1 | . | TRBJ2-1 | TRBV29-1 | CSGWDRGDNEQFF | TGCAGCGGATGGGACAGGGGGGACAATGAGCAGTTCTTC
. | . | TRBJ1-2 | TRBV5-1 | CASSFAPETARYGYTF | TGCGCCAGCAGCTTCGCCCCTGAAACAGCCCGCTATGGCTACACCTTC
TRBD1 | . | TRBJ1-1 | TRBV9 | CASSGTAVNTEAFF | TGTGCCAGCAGTGGGACAGCCGTGAACACTGAAGCTTTCTTT
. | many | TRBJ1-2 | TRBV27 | CASSSRSAGAYGYTF | TGTGCCAGCAGTTCCCGATCGGCGGGGGCCTATGGCTACACCTTC
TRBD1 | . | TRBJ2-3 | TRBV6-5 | CAIRDRETDTQYF | TGTGCCATTAGGGACAGGGAGACAGATACGCAGTATTTT
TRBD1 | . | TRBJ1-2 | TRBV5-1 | CASSLEGQSYGYTF | TGCGCCAGCAGCTTGGAGGGACAGAGCTATGGCTACACCTTC
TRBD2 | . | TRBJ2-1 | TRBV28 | CASSLSSYGGSNEQFF | TGTGCCAGCAGTTTATCATCTTACGGCGGGAGTAATGAGCAGTTCTTC
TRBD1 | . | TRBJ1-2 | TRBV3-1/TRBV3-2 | CASSPRDRGHYGYTF | TGTGCCAGCAGCCCCCGGGACAGGGGCCACTATGGCTACACCTTC
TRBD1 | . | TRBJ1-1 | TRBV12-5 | CASGDSLTGDLNTEAFF | TGTGCTAGTGGTGACTCACTCACAGGGGATCTGAACACTGAAGCTTTCTTT
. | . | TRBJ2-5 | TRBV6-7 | CASSPRGQETQYF | TGTGCCAGCAGCCCTAGGGGACAAGAGACCCAGTACTTC
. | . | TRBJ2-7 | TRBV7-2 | CASSLVAGHEQYF | TGTGCCAGCAGCTTAGTTGCGGGACACGAGCAGTACTTC
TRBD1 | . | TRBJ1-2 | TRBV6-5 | CASSNRDRGGYTF | TGTGCCAGCAGTAACCGGGACAGGGGCGGCTACACCTTC
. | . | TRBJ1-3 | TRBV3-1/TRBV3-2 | CASSQEASSGNTIYF | TGTGCCAGCAGCCAAGAGGCCAGCTCTGGAAACACCATATATTTT
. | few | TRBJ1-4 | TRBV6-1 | CASSEFLGRAYEKLFF | TGTGCCAGCAGTGAATTTTTGGGCAGGGCCTATGAAAAACTGTTTTTT
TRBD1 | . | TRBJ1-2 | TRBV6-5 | CASSYGTEDYGYTF | TGTGCCAGCAGTTACGGGACAGAAGACTATGGCTACACCTTC
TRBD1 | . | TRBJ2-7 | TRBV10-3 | CAISEDRGSYEQYF | TGTGCCATCAGCGAGGACAGGGGCTCCTACGAGCAGTACTTC
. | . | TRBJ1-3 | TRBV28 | CASIGGASGNTIYF | TGTGCCAGCATTGGGGGGGCTTCTGGAAACACCATATATTTT
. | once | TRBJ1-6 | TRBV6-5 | CASRLAGSNSPLHF | TGTGCCAGCAGATTGGCAGGGTCCAATTCACCCCTCCACTTT
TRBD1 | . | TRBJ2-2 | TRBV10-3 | CAISESGQGATGELFF | TGTGCCATCAGTGAGTCAGGACAGGGGGCCACCGGGGAGCTGTTTTTT
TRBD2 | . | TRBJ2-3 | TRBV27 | CASSLGSGGTDTQYF | TGTGCCAGCAGTTTAGGTAGCGGGGGAACAGATACGCAGTATTTT
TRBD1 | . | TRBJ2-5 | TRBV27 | CASSKPGTGGRKTQYF | TGTGCCAGCAGTAAGCCAGGGACAGGGGGCAGGAAGACCCAGTACTTC
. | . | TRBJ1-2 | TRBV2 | CASREGRLAAYGYTF | TGTGCCAGCAGGGAGGGACGTCTGGCGGCCTATGGCTACACCTTC